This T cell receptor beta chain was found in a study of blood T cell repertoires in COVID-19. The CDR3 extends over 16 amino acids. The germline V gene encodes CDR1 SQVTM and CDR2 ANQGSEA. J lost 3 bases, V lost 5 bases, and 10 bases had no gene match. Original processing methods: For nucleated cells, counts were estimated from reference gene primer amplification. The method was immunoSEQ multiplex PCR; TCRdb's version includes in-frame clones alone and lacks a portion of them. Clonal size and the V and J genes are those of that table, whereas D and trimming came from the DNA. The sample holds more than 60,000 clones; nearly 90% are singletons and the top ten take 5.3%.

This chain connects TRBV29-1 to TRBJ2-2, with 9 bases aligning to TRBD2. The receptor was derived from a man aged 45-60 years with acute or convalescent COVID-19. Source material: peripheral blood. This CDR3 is CSVPAGGPFDTGELFF. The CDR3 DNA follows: TGCAGCGTTCCGGCGGGAGGGCCGTTTGACACCGGGGAGCTGTTTTTT.